This paragraph reports one T cell receptor beta chain. Its antigen is not identified. These data are taken from a study of T cells expressing NK-cell markers. Overall study results and limits: For a handful of donors, the dominant NKG2C+ clonotypes made up about 1.0-7.5% of their CD8+ T cells. The HCMV specificity of the expanded NKG2C+ T cell clones stayed unresolved.

CDR1 and CDR2 (germline): MNHNS, SASEGT. The CDR3 has 16 residues. A 5'RACE template switching approach incorporating UMIs was used to make TCR beta cDNA. No DNA is given; TCRdb re-called the 5' RACE reads and lists each CDR3 protein once. The repertoire table contains 200,000 to 300,000 distinct CDR3 sequences. The TCR was taken from a man younger than 30 in good health. Material: blood T cells: a sorted CD56 or NKG2C T cell subset, CD4+ or CD8+ T cells, or bulk PBMC T cells (not recorded which). The chain carries TRBV6-1 and TRBJ2-3; TCRdb lists TRBD1, though no DNA is available to test this call. The CDR3 loop is CASTKRKTGLTDTQYF.